Listed below are T cell receptor beta chains from one sample, sequenced in a study of cytomegalovirus exposure and HLA in healthy donors. The data were produced by immunoSEQ multiplex PCR, yet TCRdb's version contains in-frame clones alone and is incomplete. The sample includes approximately 150,000 clones, around 75% seen only once; the top ten take about 11%. Sequencing used PBMCs. The receptors here all came from a man younger than 35 in good health and CMV-seropositive. CDR3s include the opening cysteine and the closing phenylalanine or tryptophan. Fields, in order: clone size, J gene, D gene, V gene, CDR3 DNA, CDR3 protein. The D gene is left open where the match is weak. Clone size appears in some rows only: once, few, many, or a class for an expanded clone.

NA	TRBJ2-1	TRBD1	TRBV9	TGTGCCAGCAGCGTCGGGACAGACTACAATGAGCAGTTCTTC	CASSVGTDYNEQFF
NA	TRBJ2-5	NA	TRBV23-1	TGCGCCAGCGGACAAGTGGACCAGTACTTC	CASGQVDQYF
NA	TRBJ2-7	TRBD1	TRBV7-9	TGTGCCAGCAGCGGCGACAGGGGGGCCTACGAGCAGTACTTC	CASSGDRGAYEQYF
NA	TRBJ2-7	NA	TRBV6-5	TGTGCCAGCAGTCCCCGGGACTCCGACGCCGAGCAGTACTTC	CASSPRDSDAEQYF
NA	TRBJ1-2	TRBD1	TRBV7-3	TGTGCCAGCAGCCCGGGACAGGGTTTAAATGGCTACACCTTC	CASSPGQGLNGYTF
NA	TRBJ2-2	NA	TRBV19	TGTGCCAGTCGCAACACGAACACCGGGGAGCTGTTTTTT	CASRNTNTGELFF
NA	TRBJ2-5	NA	TRBV15	TGTGCCACTGGGGGCAGGGACCAAGAGACCCAGTACTTC	CATGGRDQETQYF
NA	TRBJ2-7	TRBD2	TRBV30	TGTGCCTGGAGACCGGCTAGCGGGGGCTACGAGCAGTACTTC	CAWRPASGGYEQYF
NA	TRBJ2-3	TRBD2	TRBV10-3	TGTGCCTCCCAGAGGACTAGCGGGAGATTAGGAGTGGCAGATACGCAGTATTTT	CASQRTSGRLGVADTQYF
once	TRBJ1-2	NA	TRBV2	TGTGCCAGCACCACTATACAGGGTGACTATGGCTACACCTTC	CASTTIQGDYGYTF
NA	TRBJ1-1	NA	TRBV27	TGTGCCAGCAGTTTACGGGATTCCAACACTGAAGCTTTCTTT	CASSLRDSNTEAFF
once	TRBJ1-2	TRBD1	TRBV19	TGTGCCAGCCGCGACAGGGGCCCTTTGTACACCTTC	CASRDRGPLYTF
NA	TRBJ1-1	NA	TRBV18	TGTGCCAGCTCACCGACTGGGAACACTGAAGCTTTCTTT	CASSPTGNTEAFF
NA	TRBJ2-1	NA	TRBV6-6	TGTGCCAGCAGGTTAGCGGACAATGAGCAGTTCTTC	CASRLADNEQFF
NA	TRBJ2-1	TRBD2	TRBV7-2	TGTGCCAGCAGCTTACGGCCGGGACTAGAAAGCAGTGAGCAGTTCTTC	CASSLRPGLESSEQFF
NA	TRBJ2-7	TRBD2	TRBV6-9	TGTGCCAGCAGCCCCGGGACTAGCGAGATATCCTACGAGCAGTACTTC	CASSPGTSEISYEQYF
NA	TRBJ2-7	NA	TRBV6-5	TGTGCTACGAGGGAACGGGAGTTCTCCTACGAGCAGTACTTC	CATREREFSYEQYF
NA	TRBJ2-5	TRBD2	TRBV2	TGTGCCAGCAGTGAAGGCGGGAGTCCAGAGACCCAGTACTTC	CASSEGGSPETQYF
NA	TRBJ2-3	TRBD1	TRBV28	TGTGCCAGCAGTCTCCGGACAGGGGGCTTGGCAGATACGCAGTATTTT	CASSLRTGGLADTQYF
NA	TRBJ2-7	TRBD2	TRBV6-1	TGTGCCAGCATTAGGTCTAGCGGGACCTACGAGCAGTACTTC	CASIRSSGTYEQYF
NA	TRBJ2-5	NA	TRBV30	TGTGCCTGGAGTCCCAGGGTGTCAGAGACCCAGTACTTC	CAWSPRVSETQYF
NA	TRBJ1-1	NA	TRBV14	TGTGCCAGCAGCCCCGTCCCTAGTGGTGAAGCTTTCTTT	CASSPVPSGEAFF
NA	TRBJ2-5	NA	TRBV9	TGTGCCAGCAGCGTAGGCAGGCCGATGGTGAAGACCCAGTACTTC	CASSVGRPMVKTQYF
NA	TRBJ2-3	TRBD2	TRBV2	TGTGCCAGCAGCCCCCTTACTAGCGGGAAGACAGATACGCAGTATTTT	CASSPLTSGKTDTQYF